Included here is one T cell receptor (beta chain) sequence, with context. Its antigen remains unidentified. In the PCR, 60 Vbeta and 13 Jbeta primers were used. Sequenced by immunoSEQ multiplex PCR; TCRdb stores in-frame clones only, minus some. The sample has some 110,000 clones, approximately 80% seen once; the top ten hold around 4%. The data originate from a study of cytomegalovirus exposure and HLA in healthy donors. Findings of the study overall: Later analysis found that TCR beta chains associated with HLA were more clonally expanded than other, equally common chains. About 150 TCR beta chains were listed as cytomegalovirus-associated.

This TCR was recovered from a woman under 40 in good health and CMV-seronegative. Specimen: PBMCs.

Written as DNA, the CDR3 is TGTGCCAGCAGCGGATTGGGACAGGGCTCTTCAGAGACCCAGTACTTC. It translates to CASSGLGQGSSETQYF. V usage is TRBV9 and J usage is TRBJ2-5, with TRBD1 identical over 9 bases. The CDR3 is made up of 16 amino acids. V shed 3 bases and J 4 bases; nucleotides not matched to a gene: 10. Germline CDR1 SGDLS, CDR2 YYNGEE.